Shown below are 5 T cell receptor beta chains from a single sample sequenced in a study of shared clonotypes between healthy human individuals. Libraries were prepared by immunoSEQ multiplex PCR; TCRdb keeps only in-frame clonotypes and omits some of them. The sample carries about 1.1 million clones, 70% to 85% recorded once. The sample was memory CD4+ T cells from PBMCs. As for subset: CD45RA-negative fraction. All receptors derive from a man aged 18 to 29 in good health. Some clones in this sample may be carry-over from other donors' samples.

The chain has TRBV6-1 and TRBJ2-7, with D uncertain. Germline V gene lookup returns CDR1 MNHNS and CDR2 SASEGT. The CDR3 consists of 11 residues. Trimming shortened V by 6 bases and J by 5 bases, and 8 bases separated the two germline ends. The CDR3 reads CASRANHEQYF. The CDR3 nucleotides are TGTGCCAGCAGGGCGAATCACGAGCAGTACTTC.

CDR3: CASSESLTGNTEAFF. The CDR3 DNA sequence: TGCGCCAGCAGCGAATCATTAACAGGGAACACTGAAGCTTTCTTT. The rearrangement links TRBV5-1 to TRBJ1-1; TRBD1 is a possible D gene (5 bases). The V end lost 4 bases, the J end lost 1 base, and 14 bases lay between the germline ends. Germline V gene lookup returns CDR1 SGHRS and CDR2 YFSETQ. There are 15 residues in the CDR3.

The chain couples TRBV27 to TRBJ1-1; D gene uncertain. CDR1 is MNHEY, CDR2 SMNVEV, per germline (reference sequence). The length of the CDR3 is 15 residues. Trimming cost V 1 base and J 1 base, with 10 bases left between them. Here the CDR3 reads CASSLFPISNTEAFF. As DNA, the CDR3 is TGTGCCAGCAGTTTATTCCCCATCTCGAACACTGAAGCTTTCTTT.

The chain uses TRBV7-2 and TRBJ1-2; D gene uncertain. Germline V gives CDR1 SGHTA, CDR2 FQGNSA. Trimming took off 7 bases at V and 4 bases at J, with 22 bases between the two ends. The CDR3 contains 16 residues. CDR3 amino acids: CASTRMVVAASYGYTF. In nucleotides, the CDR3 is TGTGCCAGCACACGGATGGTAGTGGCAGCAAGCTATGGCTACACCTTC.

This chain links TRBV5-1 with TRBJ2-3; D not resolved. From germline, CDR1 is SGHRS and CDR2 YFSETQ. Trimming removed 1 base from V and 6 bases from J, with 12 bases in between. This CDR3 is 14 amino acids long. This CDR3 is CASSLLSADDTQYF. The CDR3 coding sequence is TGCGCCAGCAGCTTGCTGTCAGCAGACGATACGCAGTATTTT.